These 29 T cell receptor beta chains came from one sample sequenced in a study of T cells in Graves' hyperthyroidism and ophthalmopathy. Researchers amplified the TCR beta CDR3 regions from RNA transcripts. The TCR CDR3 was amplified in a first-round RT-PCR using the HTBI primer set. TCRdb reprocessed the multiplex PCR reads with MiXCR, giving one entry per CDR3 protein. The sample shows around 520,000 distinct CDR3 sequences, about 15% of them seen only once. Sequenced material: blood. The receptor source for this set is a woman aged 18-29 years with Graves' hyperthyroidism.

This clonotype has ten or more counts. V gene TRBV3-1 combines with J gene TRBJ2-1; 13 bases align to TRBD2. Looked up from germline, CDR1 is LGHDT and CDR2 is YNNKEL (reference sequence). V trimming: 2 bases; J trimming: 2 bases; junction bases outside the gene matches: 9. This CDR3 has 19 amino acids. The CDR3 sequence is CASSQSGTSGRDTYNEQFF. The CDR3, as DNA: TGTGCCAGCAGCCAATCTGGAACTAGCGGGAGGGACACCTACAATGAGCAGTTCTTC.

As regards this clonotype: This clone may be a read error of a much larger clone one base away. The chain combines TRBV30 with TRBJ2-3; possibly TRBD2 for D (6 bases). This CDR3 has 13 residues. Germline V CDR1 and CDR2: GTSNPN, SVGIG (reference sequence). CDR3 region: CARSSGGTDTQYF. DNA of the CDR3: TGTGCCCGGAGTAGCGGCGGCACAGATACGCAGTATTTT.

The V gene is TRBV30, the J gene TRBJ1-1, with 10 bases that match TRBD1. Trimming at V came to 8 bases and at J to 7 bases, leaving 7 bases not matched to a gene. Germline CDR1 and CDR2: GTSNPN and SVGIG (reference sequence). There are 12 residues in the CDR3. The CDR3 reads CAGGRDRGEAFF. The CDR3 DNA is TGTGCCGGAGGGAGGGACAGGGGTGAAGCTTTCTTT.

This clonotype has a count of ten or more. The J gene is TRBJ2-6, the V gene TRBV4-1; the D call may be TRBD1 or TRBD2 (5 bases each). CDR1 MGHRA and CDR2 YSYEKL come from the germline V gene. This CDR3 is 15 amino acids long. V lost 1 base and J lost 2, with 6 bases in between. For the CDR3, the DNA is TGCGCCAGCAGCCAAGGAGGGGCTGGGGCCAACGTCCTGACTTTC. It is translated as CASSQGGAGANVLTF.

There are many counts of this clonotype. This chain connects TRBV24-1 to TRBJ2-3; D not certain. The germline CDR1 and CDR2 sequences are KGHDR and SFDVKD. CDR3 size: 17 residues. Trimming stripped 3 bases from V and 1 base from J, with 16 bases between. CDR3 DNA sequence: TGTGCCACCAGTGATGGTCAACTGGGATTGGGCACAGATACGCAGTATTTT. Its protein is CATSDGQLGLGTDTQYF.

This clonotype came up a few times. Being one base from a much bigger clone, this may be a read error. The rearrangement uses TRBV27 and TRBJ2-7; 7 nucleotides align to TRBD2. The CDR3 totals 17 residues. Trimming removed 2 bases from V and 2 bases from J; junction bases left unmatched: 12. The germline V gene encodes CDR1 MNHEY and CDR2 SMNVEV (reference sequence). The CDR3 bases are TGTGCCAGCAGTTTACCGGGACGAGGAGGGACTACCTACGAGCAGTACTTC. It specifies CASSLPGRGGTTYEQYF.

This clonotype was counted between two and nine times. The gene calls are TRBV12-3 or TRBV12-4 and TRBJ1-3; possibly TRBD1 for D (5 bases). Trimming took 7 bases from V and 0 from J, leaving 13 bases between them. The CDR3 totals 15 residues. CDR3 amino acids: CASTGTENSGNTIYF. The CDR3 DNA sequence: TGTGCCAGCACCGGGACCGAGAACTCTGGAAACACCATATATTTT.

This clonotype occurred a few times. This chain links TRBV7-9 with TRBJ1-1, with a tentative D call TRBD1 (6 bases). Trimming pared 5 bases from V and 7 bases from J, leaving 17 bases between. The germline gives CDR1 SEHNR, CDR2 FQNEAQ (reference sequence). CDR3 length: 14 residues. The CDR3 region is CASSPGTGINEAFF. The CDR3, as DNA: TGTGCCAGCAGCCCAGGAACAGGGATTAATGAAGCTTTCTTT.

This clonotype was recorded many times. The rearrangement links TRBV2 to TRBJ2-2, with TRBD1 identical over 9 bases. Germline loops: CDR1 SNHLY, CDR2 FYNNEI. Trimming at V came to 4 bases and at J to 6 bases, leaving 3 bases not matched to a gene. The CDR3 extends over 14 amino acids. CDR3 amino acids: CASSGQGGSGELFF. The DNA for the CDR3 is TGTGCCAGCAGTGGACAGGGGGGGTCCGGGGAGCTGTTTTTT.

At least ten counts were recorded for this clonotype. V gene TRBV5-1 combines with J gene TRBJ2-3, with 11 bases aligning to TRBD2. From germline, CDR1 is SGHRS and CDR2 YFSETQ. The CDR3 is 20 amino acids. J gave up 1 base and V 1 base, and 14 bases lay outside the gene matches. The CDR3 nucleotides are TGCGCCAGCAGCTTGTCTCTAGCGGGAGGCTTCAAGAGGCGCACAGATACGCAGTATTTT. As protein: CASSLSLAGGFKRRTDTQYF.

In this sample, this clonotype turned up a few times. The chain links TRBV20-1 to TRBJ2-1, with unresolved D. The germline gives CDR1 DFQATT, CDR2 SNEGSKA (reference sequence). The CDR3 loop spans 12 amino acids. V lost 5 bases and J 7 bases, leaving 12 bases between the germline ends. CDR3 nucleotides: TGCAGTGCTGGACCTGTTGGTAATGAGCAGTTCTTC. Its translation is CSAGPVGNEQFF.

Points on this clonotype: This sequence may be a read error, since a much larger clone differs from it by one base. The gene calls are TRBV7-3 and TRBJ2-7; D is tentatively TRBD1 or TRBD2 (5 bases each). The germline V gene has CDR1 SGHTA and CDR2 FQGTGA. This CDR3 spans 16 amino acids. CDR3 sequence (DNA): TGTGCCAGCAACTACCCGAGGGGACGATATAGGTGCGAGCAGTGCTTC. Encoded protein: CASNYPRGRYRCEQCF.

This clonotype was recorded at least ten times. This chain uses TRBV29-1 with TRBJ2-5, with D perhaps matching TRBD1 or TRBD2 (6 bases each). Per germline, CDR1 SQVTM and CDR2 ANQGSEA. Trimming cost V 4 bases and J 2 bases, with 11 bases left between them. The CDR3 spans 13 residues. The CDR3 is CSVVGGLQETQYF. The CDR3 DNA sequence: TGCAGCGTTGTAGGGGGACTGCAAGAGACCCAGTACTTC.

This clonotype was found many times. The chain carries TRBV11-3 and TRBJ2-7, with D unresolved. V gave up 4 bases and J gave up 0 bases, with 16 bases separating them. CDR3 length equals 16 residues. Germline CDR1 SGHNT, CDR2 YENEEA. DNA for the CDR3: TGTGCCAGCAGCTCCCCAGACATTTTTAGCTCCTACGAGCAGTACTTC. This sequence encodes CASSSPDIFSSYEQYF. The variable domain in full, with the rest retrieved from reference TRBV11-3 and TRBJ2-7, is EAGVVQSPRYKIIEKKQPVAFWCNPISGHNTLYWYLQNLGQGPELLIRYENEEAVDDSQLPKDRFSAERLKGVDSTLKIQPAELGDSAVYLCASSSPDIFSSYEQYFGPGTRLTVT.

This clonotype came up many times. The chain is built from TRBV2 and TRBJ2-3, with D tentatively TRBD1 (6 bases). V was trimmed by 3 bases and J by 0 bases, leaving 13 bases between them. The length of the CDR3 is 16 residues. Germline CDR1 and CDR2: SNHLY and FYNNEI. CDR3 bases: TGTGCCAGCAGTGAGGGGGCAAACCCTAGCACAGATACGCAGTATTTT. Translated, it gives CASSEGANPSTDTQYF.

This clonotype was observed at least ten times. The V and J genes are TRBV19 and TRBJ1-2; TRBD1 might be the D (5 bases). This CDR3 has 13 amino acids. The germline CDR1 and CDR2 sequences are LNHDA and SQIVND (reference sequence). Trimming left V 5 bases short and J 5 bases short, with 12 bases between. The CDR3 coding sequence is TGTGCCAGTAGTCCAACCGGGGCTTATGGCTACACCTTC. This translates into CASSPTGAYGYTF.

Ten or more counts support this clonotype. This chain's CDR3 is CASSIMGGRGDEQFF. The CDR3 DNA is TGTGCCAGTAGTATAATGGGCGGGAGAGGAGATGAGCAGTTCTTC. This chain joins TRBV19 and TRBJ2-1; 7 nucleotides line up with TRBD2. Germline V gene data show CDR1 as LNHDA and CDR2 as SQIVND (reference sequence). V lost 2 bases, J lost 8 bases, and 9 bases stayed unmatched. This CDR3 has 15 amino acids.

The chain carries TRBV12-3 or TRBV12-4 and TRBJ2-5; TRBD2 aligns across 7 bases. V shed 2 bases, J shed 5 bases, and the junction held 11 bases outside the gene matches. The CDR3 consists of 16 residues. The CDR3 here is CASSLYGGGPGETQYF. For the CDR3, the DNA is TGTGCCAGCAGTTTATACGGGGGAGGGCCGGGGGAGACCCAGTACTTC.

To note about this clonotype: At one of its ends the junction is not consistent with the germline gene, which may arise from a read error. V usage is TRBV6-1 and J usage is TRBJ2-3, with D uncertain. The germline gives CDR1 MNHNS, CDR2 SASEGT. The CDR3 is 14 residues long. The CDR3: CASNELESTDTQYF. CDR3 sequence (DNA): TGTGCCAGCAATGAACTGGAGAGCACAGATACGCAGTATTTT.

This clonotype was found once. The J gene is TRBJ2-1, the V gene TRBV5-1, with D perhaps TRBD1 or TRBD2 (5 bases each). V was cut by 3 bases and J by 11 bases, with 18 bases left in between. The CDR3 covers 14 residues. CDR1 and CDR2 from the germline V gene are SGHRS and YFSETQ. Here the CDR3 DNA reads TGCGCCAGCAGCTCCGGGACCATTGGGGATCAGCAGTTCTTC. It is translated as CASSSGTIGDQQFF.

This clonotype appeared a few times. The chain joins TRBV6-1 to TRBJ1-1; weak D call: TRBD1 (6 bases). This CDR3 contains 13 residues. The germline V gene has CDR1 MNHNS and CDR2 SASEGT. V dropped 6 bases and J dropped 4 bases, with 12 bases sitting between them. The CDR3 region has the DNA TGTGCCAGCAGCCCAGGGGAGCGCACTGAAGCTTTCTTT. This encodes CASSPGERTEAFF.

This clonotype came up a few times. This chain connects TRBV4-1 to TRBJ2-5, with a weak D call TRBD1 (5 bases). Germline CDR1 and CDR2: MGHRA and YSYEKL. The V gene lost 3 bases and the J gene lost 5 bases, with 10 bases spanning the gap. The CDR3 extends over 13 amino acids. CDR3 sequence reads: CASSQQGAETQYF. In DNA form, the CDR3 reads TGCGCCAGCAGCCAGCAGGGTGCGGAGACCCAGTACTTC.

In the case of this clonotype: A read error is possible here, since a much larger clone lies one base away. The chain combines TRBV29-1 with TRBJ1-3; D is perhaps TRBD1 (6 bases). CDR3 length: 16 residues. Germline V CDR1 and CDR2: SQVTM, ANQGSEA. DNA of the CDR3: TGCGGCGTTGAAGAGGCTGACAGGATCTCTGGAAACACCATATATTTT. Translation gives CGVEEADRISGNTIYF.

This clonotype was observed at least ten times. This chain's CDR3 is CASSMDRNQPQHF. DNA of the CDR3: TGTGCCAGCAGTATGGACAGAAATCAGCCCCAGCATTTT. The rearrangement uses TRBV27 and TRBJ1-5, with D possibly TRBD1 on 6 matching bases. The V end lost 5 bases, the J end lost 4 bases, and 9 bases lay between the germline ends. Germline loops: CDR1 MNHEY, CDR2 SMNVEV (reference sequence). The CDR3 is 13 amino acids.

The chain couples TRBV19 to TRBJ2-7; TRBD1 matches at 12 bases. Germline V gene lookup returns CDR1 LNHDA and CDR2 SQIVND (reference sequence). Trimming cost V 10 bases and J 5 bases; bases outside gene matches: 9. This CDR3 has 14 residues. The CDR3: CATGGTGGFHEQYF. CDR3 nucleotides: TGTGCCACCGGGGGGACAGGGGGCTTTCACGAGCAGTACTTC.

This clonotype showed up just a few times. The chain employs TRBV20-1 and TRBJ2-2; D ambiguous. The germline V gene encodes CDR1 DFQATT and CDR2 SNEGSKA (reference sequence). The ends were cut back, 4 bases at V and 4 bases at J, with 10 bases in the middle. The CDR3 length is 13 residues. CDR3 sequence: CSATYGPTGELFF. In nucleotides, the CDR3 is TGCAGTGCTACATACGGCCCCACCGGGGAGCTGTTTTTT.

Only a few counts were recorded for this clonotype. The chain recombines TRBV11-3 with TRBJ2-7, with TRBD2 matching 13 bases. Germline V gives CDR1 SGHNT, CDR2 YENEEA. V lost 1 base to trimming and J lost 2 bases; unmatched junction nucleotides: 5. The CDR3 runs 17 residues. Here the CDR3 reads CASSLGLAGGHPYEQYF. The CDR3 coding sequence is TGTGCCAGCAGCTTAGGACTAGCGGGAGGTCACCCCTACGAGCAGTACTTC.

This clonotype was recorded at least ten times. This chain uses TRBV19 with TRBJ1-5, with D hard to call. This CDR3 comprises 13 residues. Germline V gene data show CDR1 as LNHDA and CDR2 as SQIVND (reference sequence). The V and J ends lost 7 bases and 5 bases respectively, with 12 bases between them. Here the CDR3 DNA reads TGTGCCAGTACCCCGGACGGGTATCAGCCCCAGCATTTT. This encodes CASTPDGYQPQHF.

This chain joins TRBV4-1 and TRBJ2-7; D gene ambiguous. The CDR3 has 15 amino acids. V was cut by 3 bases and J by 0 bases, with 12 bases left in between. Germline CDR1 reads MGHRA; CDR2 reads YSYEKL. CDR3 DNA: TGCGCCAGCAGCCAGGCCTCGGAGAGCTCCTACGAGCAGTACTTC. Translation: CASSQASESSYEQYF.